Listed below are T cell receptor beta chains from one sample, sequenced in a study of identical twins. TCRdb fed the 5' RACE reads into MiXCR, producing one record per CDR3 protein. Of hundreds of thousands of distinct CDR3 sequences detected, more than 6.5% appear once; the ten largest clones hold 0.75% to 1%. This sample also appeared in a second study, on yellow fever vaccine responses in identical twins.

The sample comprised PBMCs. These receptor sequences come from a woman between 18 and 29 years old in good health. CDR3s include the opening cysteine and the closing phenylalanine or tryptophan. D genes are given only for firm matches.

v_gene	j_gene	d_gene	CDR3aa
TRBV7-2	TRBJ2-7	NA	CASSLALRDFEQYF
TRBV24-1	TRBJ2-5	NA	CATSDPGKEYQETQYF
TRBV27	TRBJ1-5	NA	CASRINLYESNQPQHF
TRBV14	TRBJ2-4	NA	CASSQNQALAKNIQYF
TRBV5-1	TRBJ2-3	NA	CASRGGPSVDTQYF
TRBV6-1	TRBJ2-7	NA	CASSRERRASYEQYF
TRBV5-1	TRBJ2-1	TRBD2	CASSLDSGGLDEQFF
TRBV29-1	TRBJ2-7	NA	CSVVVSYEQYF
TRBV28	TRBJ1-2	NA	CASRTETNYGYTF
TRBV12-3/TRBV12-4	TRBJ2-1	NA	CASSSNTREQFF
TRBV7-6	TRBJ2-1	TRBD1	CASRRQGADNEQFF
TRBV5-1	TRBJ2-5	TRBD1	CASSLRGTGGRETQYF
TRBV6-9	TRBJ2-4	NA	CASSYPGAVAKNIQYF
TRBV12-3/TRBV12-4	TRBJ2-7	TRBD1	CASSPGTDTYEQYF
TRBV19	TRBJ2-5	TRBD1	CASSVQRTGQETQYF
TRBV4-1	TRBJ2-4	TRBD2	CASSQEGSGGNIQYF
TRBV28	TRBJ2-7	TRBD1	CASSREGAHSYEQYF
TRBV20-1	TRBJ2-2	NA	CSASGMVAGELFF
TRBV24-1	TRBJ2-1	TRBD1	CATSAHPGQGANEQFF
TRBV4-3	TRBJ2-7	TRBD1	CASSQRTGAAYEQYF
TRBV7-9	TRBJ2-5	NA	CASSQTAFSQETQYF
TRBV10-3	TRBJ1-2	NA	CAISEFRTTNYGYTF